The TCR beta chain under discussion was sequenced for a study of CD8 T cells in ankylosing spondylitis. This clonotype has a count of ten or more. Germline V gives CDR1 MNHEY, CDR2 SVGAGI. Trimming removed 2 bases from V and 9 bases from J, with 13 bases in between. The CDR3 consists of 14 residues. By quantitative 5'-RACE with molecular barcodes, the TCR beta libraries were made. MiXCR, applied by TCRdb to the 5' RACE reads, yields one record per CDR3 protein. Of around 130,000 distinct CDR3 sequences in the sample, approximately 9.7% were seen once. The specimen was blood, either unsorted or a sorted T cell fraction (not recorded which). The sequence came from a male donor with ankylosing spondylitis or in good health (not recorded which). The V and J genes are TRBV6-5 and TRBJ2-2, with D hard to call. Here the CDR3 reads CASSYQDGYWELFF. In DNA form, the CDR3 reads TGTGCCAGCAGTTACCAGGATGGATATTGGGAGCTGTTTTTT.